The 5 T cell receptor beta chains below all came from one sample that was sequenced in a study of T cell changes during pregnancy in multiple sclerosis. Sequencing was performed with immunoSEQ multiplex PCR; in TCRdb, only in-frame clones are kept and a portion is missing. The profile shows about 100,000 clones, approximately 92% of them singletons. The material sequenced was peripheral blood, taken in the second trimester of pregnancy. Every receptor here comes from a female donor with multiple sclerosis, enrolled in a pregnancy study.

This clone has only one observation. The chain is built from TRBV6-1 and TRBJ1-5; 9 bases are shared with TRBD1. Germline V gene sequence: CDR1 MNHNS, CDR2 SASEGT. The V gene end was trimmed by 10 bases and the J gene end by 4 bases; junction bases not matched to a gene: 5. The CDR3 covers 13 residues. The chain's CDR3 is CATRGQGNQPQHF. The DNA of the CDR3 is TGTGCCACCAGAGGACAGGGGAATCAGCCCCAGCATTTT.

J is TRBJ2-7 and V is TRBV11-1, with D perhaps TRBD1 (5 bases). The germline V and J ends were trimmed by 1 base and 1 base, with 20 bases remaining between them. The CDR3 totals 18 residues. CDR1 is SGHAT, CDR2 FQDESV, per germline (reference sequence). The CDR3 DNA reads as TGTGCCAGCAGCTTAGGACAGACCCAGGAGCACCTTTCCTACGAGCAGTACTTC. The encoded protein is CASSLGQTQEHLSYEQYF.

This chain links TRBV19 with TRBJ1-1, with D perhaps TRBD1 (6 bases). Germline lookup yields CDR1 LNHDA and CDR2 SQIVND (reference sequence). CDR3 length: 14 amino acids. The V end lost 0 bases, the J end lost 9 bases, and 14 bases lay between the germline ends. CDR3 in amino acids: CASSIDRTGLQAFF. The CDR3, as DNA: TGTGCCAGTAGTATAGATCGCACAGGGCTACAAGCTTTCTTT.

V gene TRBV19 combines with J gene TRBJ2-7, with D possibly being TRBD1 (8 bases). Trimming cost V 4 bases and J 5 bases, with 18 bases left between them. Germline V CDR1 and CDR2: LNHDA, SQIVND (reference sequence). This CDR3 is built from 15 residues. This CDR3 reads CASSTYRGRVDEQYF. For the CDR3, the DNA is TGTGCCAGTAGTACCTACAGGGGGAGGGTCGACGAGCAGTACTTC.

The chain links TRBV11-2 to TRBJ1-4; 7 nucleotides match TRBD1. Germline CDR1 reads SGHAT; CDR2 reads FQNNGV. CDR3 length equals 16 residues. V gave up 5 bases and J gave up 4 bases; unmatched junction bases: 10. The CDR3 sequence is CASSPGLRGSNEKLFF. The CDR3 DNA reads as TGTGCCAGCAGCCCCGGGCTCAGGGGGAGTAATGAAAAACTGTTTTTT.